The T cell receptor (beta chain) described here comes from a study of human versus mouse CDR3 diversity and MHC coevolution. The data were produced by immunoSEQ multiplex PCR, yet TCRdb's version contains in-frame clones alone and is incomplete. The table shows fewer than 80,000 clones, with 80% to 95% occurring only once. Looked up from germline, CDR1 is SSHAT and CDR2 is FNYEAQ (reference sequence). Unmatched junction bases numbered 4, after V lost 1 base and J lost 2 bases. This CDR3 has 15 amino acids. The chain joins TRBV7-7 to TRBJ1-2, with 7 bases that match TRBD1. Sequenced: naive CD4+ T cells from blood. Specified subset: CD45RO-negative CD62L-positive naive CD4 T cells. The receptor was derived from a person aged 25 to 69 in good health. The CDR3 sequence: CASSLEGDSNYGYTF. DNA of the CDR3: TGTGCCAGCAGCTTAGAAGGGGACAGCAACTATGGCTACACCTTC. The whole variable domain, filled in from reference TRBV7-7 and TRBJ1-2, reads GAGVSQSPRYKVTKRGQDVTLRCDPISSHATLYWYQQALGQGPEFLTYFNYEAQPDKSGLPSDRFSAERPEGSISTLTIQRTEQRDSAMYRCASSLEGDSNYGYTFGSGTRLTVV.